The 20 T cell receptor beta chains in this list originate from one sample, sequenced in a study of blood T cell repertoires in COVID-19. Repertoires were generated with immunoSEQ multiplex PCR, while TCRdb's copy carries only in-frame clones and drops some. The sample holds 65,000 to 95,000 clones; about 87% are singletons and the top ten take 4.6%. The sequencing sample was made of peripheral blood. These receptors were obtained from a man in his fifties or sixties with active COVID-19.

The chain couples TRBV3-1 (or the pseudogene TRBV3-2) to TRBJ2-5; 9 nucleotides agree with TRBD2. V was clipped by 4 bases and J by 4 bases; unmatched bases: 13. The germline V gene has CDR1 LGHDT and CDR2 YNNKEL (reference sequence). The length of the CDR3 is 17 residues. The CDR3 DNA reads TGTGCCAGCAGCCTATCCTCCTTAGCGGGGGAGGGAGAGACCCAGTACTTC. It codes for CASSLSSLAGEGETQYF.

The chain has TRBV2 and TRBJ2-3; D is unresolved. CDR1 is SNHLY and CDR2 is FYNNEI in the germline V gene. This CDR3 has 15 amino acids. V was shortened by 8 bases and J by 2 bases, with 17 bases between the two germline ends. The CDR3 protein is CASPLRGPITDTQYF. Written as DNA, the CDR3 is TGTGCCAGCCCCCTCCGTGGTCCTATCACAGATACGCAGTATTTT. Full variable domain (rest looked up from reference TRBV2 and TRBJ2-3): EPEVTQTPSHQVTQMGQEVILRCVPISNHLYFYWYRQILGQKVEFLVSFYNNEISEKSEIFDDQFSVERPDGSNFTLKIRSTKLEDSAMYFCASPLRGPITDTQYFGPGTRLTVL.

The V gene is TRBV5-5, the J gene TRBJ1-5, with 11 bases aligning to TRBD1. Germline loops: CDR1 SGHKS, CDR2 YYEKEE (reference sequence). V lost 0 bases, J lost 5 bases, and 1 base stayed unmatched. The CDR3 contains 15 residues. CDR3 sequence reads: CASSLEDRGHQPQHF. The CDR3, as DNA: TGTGCCAGCAGCTTGGAGGACAGGGGGCATCAGCCCCAGCATTTT.

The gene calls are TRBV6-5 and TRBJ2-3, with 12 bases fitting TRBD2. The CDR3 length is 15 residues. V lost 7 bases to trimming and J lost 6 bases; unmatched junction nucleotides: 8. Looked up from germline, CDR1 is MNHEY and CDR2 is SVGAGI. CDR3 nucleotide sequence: TGTGCCAGCACCCCTCTAGCGGGGGGGGGCGATACGCAGTATTTT. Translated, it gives CASTPLAGGGDTQYF.

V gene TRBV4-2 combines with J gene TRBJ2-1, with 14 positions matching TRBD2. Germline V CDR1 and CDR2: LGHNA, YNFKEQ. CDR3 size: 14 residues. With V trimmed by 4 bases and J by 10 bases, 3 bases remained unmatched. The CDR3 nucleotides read TGTGCCAGCAGCCTGGGACTAGCGGGGGTCGAGCAGTTCTTC. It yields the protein CASSLGLAGVEQFF.

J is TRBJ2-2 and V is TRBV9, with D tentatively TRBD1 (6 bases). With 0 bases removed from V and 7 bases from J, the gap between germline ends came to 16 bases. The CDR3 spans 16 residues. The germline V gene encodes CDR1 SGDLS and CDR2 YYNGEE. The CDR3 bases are TGTGCCAGCAGCGTAGATATTGGGGGCCATAGCGGGGAGCTGTTTTTT. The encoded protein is CASSVDIGGHSGELFF.

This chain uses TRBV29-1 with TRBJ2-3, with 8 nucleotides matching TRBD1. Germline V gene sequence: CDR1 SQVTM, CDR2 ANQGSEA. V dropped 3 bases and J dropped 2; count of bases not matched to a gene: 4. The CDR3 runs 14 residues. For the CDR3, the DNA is TGCAGCGTTGATAGGGACAGGAACACAGATACGCAGTATTTT. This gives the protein CSVDRDRNTDTQYF.

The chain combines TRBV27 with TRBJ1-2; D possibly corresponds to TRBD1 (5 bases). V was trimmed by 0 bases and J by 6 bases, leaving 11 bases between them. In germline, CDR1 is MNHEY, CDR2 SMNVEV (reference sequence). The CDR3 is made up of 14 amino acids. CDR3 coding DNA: TGTGCCAGCAGTTTATCGTTAGGGACTGATGGCTACACCTTC. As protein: CASSLSLGTDGYTF.

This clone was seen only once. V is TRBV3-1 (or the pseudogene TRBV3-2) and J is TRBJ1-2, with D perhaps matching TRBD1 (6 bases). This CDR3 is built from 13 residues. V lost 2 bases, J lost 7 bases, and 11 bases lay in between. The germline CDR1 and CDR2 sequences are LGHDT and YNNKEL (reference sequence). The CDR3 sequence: CASSQLEGVGYTF. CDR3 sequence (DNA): TGTGCCAGCAGCCAATTAGAGGGGGTTGGCTACACCTTC.

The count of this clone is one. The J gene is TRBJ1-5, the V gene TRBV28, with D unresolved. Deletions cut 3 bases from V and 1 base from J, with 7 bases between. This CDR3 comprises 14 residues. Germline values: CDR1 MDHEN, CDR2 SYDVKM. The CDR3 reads CASSFLSSNQPQHF. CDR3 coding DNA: TGTGCCAGCAGTTTCTTGTCCAGCAATCAGCCCCAGCATTTT.

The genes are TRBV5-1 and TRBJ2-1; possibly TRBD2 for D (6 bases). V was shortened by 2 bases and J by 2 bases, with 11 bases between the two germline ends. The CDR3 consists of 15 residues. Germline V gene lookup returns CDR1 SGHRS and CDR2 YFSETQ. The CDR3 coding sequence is TGCGCCAGCAGCTTTGGGGGGTCCACCTACAATGAGCAGTTCTTC. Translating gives CASSFGGSTYNEQFF. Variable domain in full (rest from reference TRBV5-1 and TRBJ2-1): KAGVTQTPRYLIKTRGQQVTLSCSPISGHRSVSWYQQTPGQGLQFLFEYFSETQRNKGNFPGRFSGRQFSNSRSEMNVSTLELGDSALYLCASSFGGSTYNEQFFGPGTRLTVL.

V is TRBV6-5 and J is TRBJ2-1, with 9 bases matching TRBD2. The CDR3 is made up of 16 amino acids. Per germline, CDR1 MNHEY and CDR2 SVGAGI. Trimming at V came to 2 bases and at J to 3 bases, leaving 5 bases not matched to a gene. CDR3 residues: CASSYHSGGFYNEQFF. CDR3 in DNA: TGTGCCAGCAGTTACCATAGCGGGGGTTTCTACAATGAGCAGTTCTTC.

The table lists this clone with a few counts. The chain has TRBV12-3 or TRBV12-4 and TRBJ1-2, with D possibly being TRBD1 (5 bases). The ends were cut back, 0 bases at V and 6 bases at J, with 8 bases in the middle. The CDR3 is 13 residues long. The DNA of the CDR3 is TGTGCCAGCAGTTTAGCAGGGGTTGATGGCTACACCTTC. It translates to CASSLAGVDGYTF.

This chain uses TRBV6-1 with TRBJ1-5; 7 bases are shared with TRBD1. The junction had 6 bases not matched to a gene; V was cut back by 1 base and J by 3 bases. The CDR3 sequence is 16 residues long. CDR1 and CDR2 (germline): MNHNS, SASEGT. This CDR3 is CASSEGQGSPNQPQHF. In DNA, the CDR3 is TGTGCCAGCAGTGAAGGACAGGGATCCCCCAATCAGCCCCAGCATTTT.

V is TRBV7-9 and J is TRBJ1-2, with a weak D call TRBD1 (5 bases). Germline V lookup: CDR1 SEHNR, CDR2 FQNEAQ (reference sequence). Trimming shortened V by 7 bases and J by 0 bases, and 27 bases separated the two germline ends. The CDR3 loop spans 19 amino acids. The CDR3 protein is CASTRDWWKGPLANYGYTF. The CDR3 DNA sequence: TGTGCCAGCACCCGGGACTGGTGGAAAGGGCCCCTAGCTAACTATGGCTACACCTTC.

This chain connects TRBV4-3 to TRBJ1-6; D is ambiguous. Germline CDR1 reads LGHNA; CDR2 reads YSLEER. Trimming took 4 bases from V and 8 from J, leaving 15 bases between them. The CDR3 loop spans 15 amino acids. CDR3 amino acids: CASSLFVGTDSPLHF. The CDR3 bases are TGCGCCAGCAGCCTCTTCGTTGGTACGGATTCACCCCTCCACTTT.

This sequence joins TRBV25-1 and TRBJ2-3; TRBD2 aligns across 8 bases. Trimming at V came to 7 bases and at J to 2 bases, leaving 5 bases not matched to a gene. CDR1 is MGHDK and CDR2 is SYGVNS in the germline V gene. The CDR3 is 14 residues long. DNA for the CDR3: TGTGCCAGCACCGCCGGGGGGGTCACAGATACGCAGTATTTT. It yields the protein CASTAGGVTDTQYF.

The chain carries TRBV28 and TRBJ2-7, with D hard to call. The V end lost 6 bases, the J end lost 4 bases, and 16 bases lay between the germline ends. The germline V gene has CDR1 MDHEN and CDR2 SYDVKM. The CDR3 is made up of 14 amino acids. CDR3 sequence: CASSPHGSSYEQYF. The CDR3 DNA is TGTGCCAGCAGCCCCCATGGATCTAGTTACGAGCAGTACTTC.

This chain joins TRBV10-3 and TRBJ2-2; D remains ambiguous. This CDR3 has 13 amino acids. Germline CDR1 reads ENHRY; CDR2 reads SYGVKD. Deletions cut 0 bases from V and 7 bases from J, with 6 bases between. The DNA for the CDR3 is TGTGCCATCAGTGAGTCAGAGGTCGGGGAGCTGTTTTTT. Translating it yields CAISESEVGELFF.

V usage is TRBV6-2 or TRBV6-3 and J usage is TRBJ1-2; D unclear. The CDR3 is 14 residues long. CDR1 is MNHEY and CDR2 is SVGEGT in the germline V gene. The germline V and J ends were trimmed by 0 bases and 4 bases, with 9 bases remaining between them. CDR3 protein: CASSYSGQAYGYTF. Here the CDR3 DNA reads TGTGCCAGCAGTTACTCGGGTCAGGCCTATGGCTACACCTTC.